One and the same sample provided the 27 T cell receptor beta chains below, sequenced in a study of control samples from healthy donors and cancer patients. Sequencing was performed with immunoSEQ multiplex PCR; in TCRdb, only in-frame clones are kept and a portion is missing. The sample lists about 130,000 clones, over 90% occurring once. The sample taken for sequencing was PBMCs. Receptors were obtained from a man aged 55 to 69 with colorectal cancer.

This clone has just one count. Other DNA variants within this sample encode the same CDR3. The V and J genes are TRBV30 and TRBJ1-3; possibly TRBD1 for D (5 bases). This CDR3 contains 13 residues. Trimming shortened V by 2 bases and J by 0 bases, and 5 bases separated the two germline ends. Per germline, CDR1 GTSNPN and CDR2 SVGIG (reference sequence). This chain's CDR3 is CAWSRGSGNTIYF. CDR3 DNA sequence: TGTGCCTGGAGTAGGGGCTCTGGAAACACCATATATTTT.

This chain joins TRBV11-3 and TRBJ2-5; D may match TRBD1 or TRBD2 (6 bases each). Deletions cut 3 bases from V and 4 bases from J, with 15 bases between. Germline values: CDR1 SGHNT, CDR2 YENEEA. The CDR3 covers 15 residues. CDR3 sequence (DNA): TGTGCCAGCAGCTTGCCTCGGGGGCATCGAGAGACCCAGTACTTC. Translation: CASSLPRGHRETQYF. Supplemented by reference TRBV11-3 and TRBJ2-5, the full variable domain reads EAGVVQSPRYKIIEKKQPVAFWCNPISGHNTLYWYLQNLGQGPELLIRYENEEAVDDSQLPKDRFSAERLKGVDSTLKIQPAELGDSAVYLCASSLPRGHRETQYFGPGTRLLVL.

J is TRBJ2-7 and V is TRBV6-1, with TRBD2 identical over 16 bases. The CDR3 runs to 19 residues. Germline CDR1 and CDR2: MNHNS and SASEGT. The ends lost 2 bases at V and 4 bases at J; junction bases unmatched: 11. CDR3 residues: CASSEHSGLAGGRLYEQYF. The CDR3 coding sequence is TGTGCCAGCAGTGAACACTCGGGACTAGCGGGGGGGCGGCTATACGAGCAGTACTTC.

The CDR3 sequence is CASSFSPGEVTQYF. Written as DNA, the CDR3 is TGTGCCAGCAGTTTCTCACCTGGCGAGGTTACGCAGTATTTT. This chain joins TRBV6-5 and TRBJ2-3; D not certain. This CDR3 spans 14 amino acids. V was trimmed by 4 bases and J by 8 bases, leaving 16 bases between them. Germline loops: CDR1 MNHEY, CDR2 SVGAGI.

The DNA for the CDR3 is TGCAGCGTCGTTAGAGAGGGAAACACTGAAGCTTTCTTT. Translating it yields CSVVREGNTEAFF. The chain is built from TRBV29-1 and TRBJ1-1; the D is unclear. Germline V gene lookup returns CDR1 SQVTM and CDR2 ANQGSEA. V lost 6 bases, J lost 2 bases, and 13 bases lay in between. The CDR3 sequence is 13 residues long.

The V gene is TRBV30, the J gene TRBJ1-4; the match to TRBD1 covers 7 bases. V was clipped by 4 bases and J by 1 base; unmatched bases: 6. The CDR3 loop spans 15 amino acids. Germline CDR1 reads GTSNPN; CDR2 reads SVGIG (reference sequence). CDR3 region: CAWKAQGVTNEKLFF. The CDR3 DNA is TGTGCCTGGAAGGCGCAGGGGGTAACTAATGAAAAACTGTTTTTT.

The J gene is TRBJ2-2, the V gene TRBV19; D might be TRBD1 (5 bases). This CDR3 spans 13 amino acids. V lost 7 bases to trimming and J lost 1 base, with 7 bases between them. Germline loops: CDR1 LNHDA, CDR2 SQIVND (reference sequence). CDR3 loop: CASKGQNTGELFF. CDR3 DNA: TGTGCCAGTAAAGGACAGAACACCGGGGAGCTGTTTTTT.

This sequence joins TRBV10-3 and TRBJ2-1, with 9 bases that match TRBD1. Trimming cost V 7 bases and J 6 bases; bases outside gene matches: 22. The CDR3 length is 19 residues. Germline CDR1 and CDR2: ENHRY and SYGVKD. CDR3 DNA sequence: TGTGCCATCAAGGGGGCCGGGACAGGGTCCTCCCCAAGACTCAATGAGCAGTTCTTC. As protein: CAIKGAGTGSSPRLNEQFF.

V and J are TRBV9 and TRBJ1-4; D is ambiguous. This CDR3 has 15 amino acids. V was cut by 4 bases and J by 8 bases, with 18 bases left in between. The germline V gene has CDR1 SGDLS and CDR2 YYNGEE. The CDR3 is CASSTFHGEGEKLFF. The CDR3 nucleotides are TGTGCCAGCAGCACATTCCATGGGGAGGGCGAAAAACTGTTTTTT. The whole variable domain, filled in from reference TRBV9 and TRBJ1-4, reads DSGVTQTPKHLITATGQRVTLRCSPRSGDLSVYWYQQSLDQGLQFLIQYYNGEERAKGNILERFSAQQFPDLHSELNLSSLELGDSALYFCASSTFHGEGEKLFFGSGTQLSVL.

The chain is built from TRBV6-1 and TRBJ2-7, with unresolved D. CDR1 is MNHNS, CDR2 SASEGT, per germline. This CDR3 spans 15 amino acids. V lost 3 bases to trimming and J lost 2 bases, with 14 bases between them. The CDR3 nucleotides read TGTGCCAGCAGTGATCGGCGTGGCGGAACCTACGAGCAGTACTTC. Protein: CASSDRRGGTYEQYF.

The genes are TRBV7-9 and TRBJ2-7; a possible D gene is TRBD1 (6 bases). Per the germline V gene, CDR1 is SEHNR and CDR2 is FQNEAQ (reference sequence). The germline V and J ends were trimmed by 2 bases and 4 bases, with 18 bases remaining between them. CDR3 length: 16 residues. CDR3 DNA sequence: TGTGCCAGCAGCTTATTAAGTACAGGGCAGGATTACGAGCAGTACTTC. The encoded protein is CASSLLSTGQDYEQYF.

V gene TRBV19 combines with J gene TRBJ1-1; D is perhaps TRBD1 (6 bases). CDR3 length: 15 residues. V lost 5 bases and J lost 1, with 14 bases in between. Germline loops: CDR1 LNHDA, CDR2 SQIVND (reference sequence). CDR3 sequence: CASSPYRDSNTEAFF. CDR3 DNA sequence: TGTGCCAGTAGTCCTTACAGGGACTCGAACACTGAAGCTTTCTTT.

V usage is TRBV27 and J usage is TRBJ2-2; maybe TRBD2 (5 bases). The germline gives CDR1 MNHEY, CDR2 SMNVEV (reference sequence). Trimming took off 2 bases at V and 4 bases at J, with 8 bases between the two ends. This CDR3 contains 14 residues. CDR3 in DNA: TGTGCCAGCAGTTTAGCACGGGGCACCGGGGAGCTGTTTTTT. Translation gives CASSLARGTGELFF.

The chain employs TRBV19 and TRBJ1-6; D not certain. Trimming removed 5 bases from V and 7 bases from J, with 15 bases in between. The germline V gene encodes CDR1 LNHDA and CDR2 SQIVND (reference sequence). The CDR3 spans 15 residues. CDR3 sequence reads: CASSPQTDANSPLHF. The DNA for the CDR3 is TGTGCCAGTAGTCCCCAGACTGACGCCAATTCACCCCTCCACTTT.

The chain joins TRBV25-1 to TRBJ1-3; D perhaps matches TRBD1 (6 bases). Per germline, CDR1 MGHDK and CDR2 SYGVNS. The V gene lost 6 bases and the J gene lost 4 bases, with 19 bases spanning the gap. The CDR3 has 16 residues. The CDR3 DNA follows: TGTGCCAGCAGGAGGGCTCGGGGGGGCGACGGAAACACCATATATTTT. Translation gives CASRRARGGDGNTIYF. Supplemented by reference TRBV25-1 and TRBJ1-3, the full variable domain reads EADIYQTPRYLVIGTGKKITLECSQTMGHDKMYWYQQDPGMELHLIHYSYGVNSTEKGDLSSESTVSRIRTEHFPLTLESARPSHTSQYLCASRRARGGDGNTIYFGEGSWLTVV.

The rearrangement joins TRBV6-5 to TRBJ1-2; no clear D. CDR1 MNHEY and CDR2 SVGAGI come from the germline V gene. V lost 5 bases and J 0 bases, leaving 10 bases between the germline ends. This CDR3 has 14 amino acids. The CDR3 bases are TGTGCCAGCAGTAGGAGTGGTACTAACTATGGCTACACCTTC. Encoded protein: CASSRSGTNYGYTF.

The gene calls are TRBV6-2 or TRBV6-3 and TRBJ1-5; 10 bases match TRBD1. Looked up from germline, CDR1 is MNHEY and CDR2 is SVGEGT. The CDR3 consists of 16 residues. Trimming took 2 bases from V and 5 from J; bases not matched to a gene: 6. The CDR3 region is CASSYDRGLDYQPQHF. CDR3 nucleotide sequence: TGTGCCAGCAGTTACGACAGGGGGCTCGATTATCAGCCCCAGCATTTT.

The chain couples TRBV12-3 or TRBV12-4 to TRBJ1-2; D unclear. The V gene lost 1 base and the J gene lost 2 bases, with 5 bases spanning the gap. The CDR3 consists of 13 residues. The CDR3 loop reads CASSLGVNYGYTF. For the CDR3, the DNA is TGTGCCAGCAGTTTAGGGGTAAACTATGGCTACACCTTC.

This rearrangement joins TRBV3-1 (or the pseudogene TRBV3-2) to TRBJ1-1; D not resolved. Per the germline V gene, CDR1 is LGHDT and CDR2 is YNNKEL (reference sequence). The CDR3 totals 13 residues. Trimming left V 1 base short and J 8 bases short, with 11 bases between. CDR3: CASSQGWHAEAFF. The CDR3 DNA reads TGTGCCAGCAGCCAAGGGTGGCACGCCGAAGCTTTCTTT.

Here the CDR3 DNA reads TGTGCCAGCAGCCAGGGGGGAGGGCGGACCATTTGGTACGAGCAGTACTTC. Translation: CASSQGGGRTIWYEQYF. The chain employs TRBV3-1 (or the pseudogene TRBV3-2) and TRBJ2-7, with 7 bases identical to TRBD2. V dropped 3 bases and J dropped 4; count of bases not matched to a gene: 15. CDR3 length: 17 residues. Germline CDR1 LGHDT, CDR2 YNNKEL (reference sequence).

The J gene is TRBJ2-5, the V gene TRBV5-6; D is possibly TRBD1 or TRBD2 (6 bases each). CDR1 and CDR2 from the germline V gene are SGHDT and YYEEEE. The CDR3 length is 14 residues. The V and J ends lost 0 bases and 4 bases respectively, with 10 bases between them. CDR3 protein: CASSLGGAPETQYF. CDR3 nucleotides: TGTGCCAGCAGCTTGGGGGGGGCTCCAGAGACCCAGTACTTC.

The rearrangement links TRBV19 to TRBJ1-2; D is undetermined. The V end lost 4 bases, the J end lost 2 bases, and 11 bases lay between the germline ends. The germline CDR1 and CDR2 sequences are LNHDA and SQIVND (reference sequence). The CDR3 sequence is 14 residues long. CDR3 in amino acids: CASSTPGRNYGYTF. CDR3 DNA sequence: TGTGCCAGTAGTACCCCGGGAAGAAACTATGGCTACACCTTC.

The chain couples TRBV24-1 to TRBJ2-1; a weak D match, TRBD2 (5 bases). This CDR3 region has 15 residues. V was clipped by 1 base and J by 0 bases, with 6 bases between them. The germline V gene has CDR1 KGHDR and CDR2 SFDVKD. CDR3 DNA: TGTGCCACCAGTGATTTTCGGGACTCCTACAATGAGCAGTTCTTC. It is translated as CATSDFRDSYNEQFF.

The CDR3 bases are TGTGCCAGTAGTATAGGACAGGGGTCCCCTGGGGCCAACGTCCTGACTTTC. It encodes CASSIGQGSPGANVLTF. The rearrangement links TRBV19 to TRBJ2-6; TRBD1 agrees at 8 bases. The CDR3 totals 17 residues. CDR1 is LNHDA and CDR2 is SQIVND in the germline V gene (reference sequence). V lost 1 base to trimming and J lost 2 bases; unmatched junction nucleotides: 4.

The genes are TRBV7-2 and TRBJ1-6; D is undetermined. Trimming took 2 bases from V and 14 from J, leaving 16 bases between them. The CDR3 runs 14 residues. CDR1 is SGHTA, CDR2 FQGNSA, per germline. The CDR3, as DNA: TGTGCCAGCAGCTTATCCGGGCCCCCTTCGGCCCTCCACTTT. It encodes CASSLSGPPSALHF.

The chain links TRBV19 to TRBJ1-1; 11 positions match TRBD1. Germline V gene sequence: CDR1 LNHDA, CDR2 SQIVND (reference sequence). The junction had 2 bases not matched to a gene; V was cut back by 4 bases and J by 7 bases. The CDR3 spans 13 residues. The CDR3 region is CASSTGTGGEAFF. For the CDR3, the DNA is TGTGCCAGTAGTACCGGGACAGGGGGTGAAGCTTTCTTT. Together with reference TRBV19 and TRBJ1-1, the CDR3 gives the full variable domain: DGGITQSPKYLFRKEGQNVTLSCEQNLNHDAMYWYRQDPGQGLRLIYYSQIVNDFQKGDIAEGYSVSREKKESFPLTVTSAQKNPTAFYLCASSTGTGGEAFFGQGTRLTVV.

The chain has TRBV25-1 and TRBJ2-6, with a possible D match to TRBD2 (5 bases). The V gene lost 3 bases and the J gene lost 10 bases, with 7 bases spanning the gap. This CDR3 spans 12 amino acids. Germline loops: CDR1 MGHDK, CDR2 SYGVNS. As DNA, the CDR3 is TGTGCCAGCAGTGATTCGGGGAACGTCCTGACTTTC. Translated, it gives CASSDSGNVLTF.